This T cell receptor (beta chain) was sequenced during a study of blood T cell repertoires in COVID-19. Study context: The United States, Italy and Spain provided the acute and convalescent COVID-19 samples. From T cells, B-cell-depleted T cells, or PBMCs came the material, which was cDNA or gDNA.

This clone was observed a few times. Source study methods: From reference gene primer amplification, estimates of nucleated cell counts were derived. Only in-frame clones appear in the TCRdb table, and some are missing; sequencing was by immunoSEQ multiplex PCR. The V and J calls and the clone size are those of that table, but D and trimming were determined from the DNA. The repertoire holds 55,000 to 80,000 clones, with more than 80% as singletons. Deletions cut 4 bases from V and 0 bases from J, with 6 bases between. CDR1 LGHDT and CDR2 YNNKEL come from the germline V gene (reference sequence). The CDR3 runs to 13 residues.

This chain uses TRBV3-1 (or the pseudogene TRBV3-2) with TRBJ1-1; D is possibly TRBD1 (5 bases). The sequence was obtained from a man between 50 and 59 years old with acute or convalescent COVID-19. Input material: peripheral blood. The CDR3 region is CASSRQMNTEAFF. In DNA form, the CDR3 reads TGTGCCAGCAGCCGACAGATGAACACTGAAGCTTTCTTT.